The 31 T cell receptor beta chains reported below all come from one sample, sequenced in a study of cytomegalovirus exposure and HLA in healthy donors. Assay used: immunoSEQ multiplex PCR; TCRdb lists only in-frame clones, some missing. This table has 150,000 to 200,000 clones, about 82% appearing once. What was sequenced was PBMCs. These receptors came from a woman aged 18-35 years in good health and CMV-seronegative.

The J gene is TRBJ2-5, the V gene TRBV15; 10 nucleotides match TRBD1. The V gene's germline CDR1 is LNHNV and CDR2 YYDKDF (reference sequence). CDR3 length: 16 amino acids. Unmatched junction bases numbered 10, after V lost 5 bases and J lost 4 bases. The CDR3 protein is CATSSETGGRGETQYF. The CDR3, as DNA: TGTGCCACCAGCTCAGAGACAGGGGGCCGGGGAGAGACCCAGTACTTC.

The rearrangement joins TRBV5-4 to TRBJ1-4; D perhaps matches TRBD1 (6 bases). Trimming shortened V by 4 bases and J by 8 bases, and 15 bases separated the two germline ends. Germline V CDR1 and CDR2: SGHNT, YYREEE (reference sequence). The CDR3 spans 14 residues. CDR3 residues: CASSRTGGLEKLFF. The CDR3 DNA follows: TGTGCCAGCAGCCGGACGGGGGGGCTAGAAAAACTGTTTTTT.

The chain has TRBV7-6 and TRBJ1-4, with 8 bases fitting TRBD1. Germline V lookup: CDR1 SGHVS, CDR2 FNYEAQ. The ends lost 4 bases at V and 7 bases at J; junction bases unmatched: 8. The CDR3 has 15 residues. CDR3 protein: CASSSAGTGAEKLFF. CDR3 DNA: TGTGCCAGCAGCTCAGCCGGGACAGGTGCTGAAAAACTGTTTTTT.

The chain joins TRBV27 to TRBJ2-5, with 7 positions matching TRBD1. Germline values: CDR1 MNHEY, CDR2 SMNVEV (reference sequence). Trimming at V came to 5 bases and at J to 3 bases, leaving 15 bases not matched to a gene. This CDR3 region has 17 residues. This chain's CDR3 is CASSPIRDSNLKETQYF. CDR3 nucleotide sequence: TGTGCCAGCAGTCCGATCCGGGACAGCAACCTCAAAGAGACCCAGTACTTC.

This clone was seen once. V usage is TRBV30 and J usage is TRBJ2-5; 10 nucleotides align to TRBD2. V gave up 1 base and J gave up 3 bases; unmatched junction bases: 11. CDR1 is GTSNPN and CDR2 is SVGIG in the germline V gene (reference sequence). The CDR3 has 17 residues. CDR3 coding DNA: TGTGCCTGGAGTGGGGCTAGCGGGAGAAGGGAAGAAGAGACCCAGTACTTC. Translating it yields CAWSGASGRREEETQYF.

A single count supports this clone. One junction end disagrees with the germline gene, perhaps due to a read error. The chain links TRBV2 to TRBJ2-1, with 11 bases lining up with TRBD1. The germline V gene encodes CDR1 SNHLY and CDR2 FYNNEI. The CDR3 spans 17 residues. CDR3 nucleotides: TGTGCCAGCAGTGATACAACCGGGACAGGGGGTATTAATGCGCAGTTCTTC. Translated, it gives CASSDTTGTGGINAQFF.

The chain couples TRBV6-1 to TRBJ1-5; D is perhaps TRBD1 (5 bases). The CDR3 covers 19 residues. In germline, CDR1 is MNHNS, CDR2 SASEGT. V shed 4 bases and J shed 0 bases, with 22 bases lying between them. In DNA form, the CDR3 reads TGTGCCAGCAGTGTAGCTAGGACAACGAATTATTATAGCAATCAGCCCCAGCATTTT. Translated, it gives CASSVARTTNYYSNQPQHF.

The chain is built from TRBV4-1 and TRBJ1-2; 12 positions match TRBD1. CDR3 size: 15 residues. Trimming cost V 1 base and J 8 bases; bases outside gene matches: 5. The germline gives CDR1 MGHRA, CDR2 YSYEKL. CDR3 coding DNA: TGCGCCAGCAGCCAAGCCGGGGACAGGGGGCGAGGCTACACCTTC. Translated: CASSQAGDRGRGYTF.

This chain joins TRBV7-6 and TRBJ2-5, with TRBD1 as a possible D gene (6 bases). This CDR3 is built from 14 residues. V lost 5 bases and J 4 bases, leaving 14 bases between the germline ends. Germline V lookup: CDR1 SGHVS, CDR2 FNYEAQ. In DNA, the CDR3 is TGTGCCAGCAGCAAAACAGGGTGGGGAGAGACCCAGTACTTC. The encoded protein is CASSKTGWGETQYF.

The chain employs TRBV19 and TRBJ1-5; 10 bases map to TRBD1. CDR1 is LNHDA, CDR2 SQIVND, per germline (reference sequence). The CDR3 is 16 amino acids. Unmatched junction bases numbered 7, after V lost 4 bases and J lost 4 bases. The CDR3 nucleotides are TGTGCCAGTAGTAATGACAGGGGGCGATGGAATCAGCCCCAGCATTTT. It is translated as CASSNDRGRWNQPQHF. Full variable domain (outside the CDR3, taken from reference TRBV19 and TRBJ1-5): DGGITQSPKYLFRKEGQNVTLSCEQNLNHDAMYWYRQDPGQGLRLIYYSQIVNDFQKGDIAEGYSVSREKKESFPLTVTSAQKNPTAFYLCASSNDRGRWNQPQHFGDGTRLSIL.

This chain uses TRBV6-1 with TRBJ2-7; 8 bases agree with TRBD1. After removal of 6 bases from V and 3 bases from J, the junction contained 7 bases not matched to a gene. The germline gives CDR1 MNHNS, CDR2 SASEGT. This CDR3 region has 14 residues. The CDR3: CASRGRTGNYEQYF. CDR3 coding DNA: TGTGCCAGCAGAGGTAGGACAGGGAACTACGAGCAGTACTTC.

This clone has a single count. This rearrangement joins TRBV5-1 to TRBJ1-2, with TRBD1 as a possible D gene (5 bases). Germline V gene data show CDR1 as SGHRS and CDR2 as YFSETQ. With 3 bases removed from V and 2 bases from J, the gap between germline ends came to 8 bases. This CDR3 is built from 13 residues. The CDR3 coding sequence is TGCGCCAGCAGCTCCAGGGCGAACTATGGCTACACCTTC. Translation gives CASSSRANYGYTF.

This chain links TRBV23-1 with TRBJ2-1; weak D call: TRBD1 (6 bases). TRBV23-1 is an ORF, with its function uncertain. V dropped 0 bases and J dropped 5 bases, with 20 bases sitting between them. CDR3 size: 18 residues. The CDR3 DNA reads as TGCGCCAGCAGTCAATCGTGGCCAGGGGCTACGACCGACAATGAGCAGTTCTTC. Its protein is CASSQSWPGATTDNEQFF.

This chain uses TRBV4-1 with TRBJ2-7, with 13 bases matching TRBD2. This CDR3 is built from 17 residues. With V trimmed by 3 bases and J by 4 bases, 9 bases remained unmatched. Germline V lookup: CDR1 MGHRA, CDR2 YSYEKL. The CDR3 DNA sequence: TGCGCCAGCAGCCACCTGGCACTAGCGGGAGGGTGGTACGAGCAGTACTTC. It translates to CASSHLALAGGWYEQYF.

The genes are TRBV6-1 and TRBJ1-4, with a possible D match to TRBD1 (6 bases). V was trimmed by 2 bases and J by 4 bases, leaving 8 bases between them. Germline CDR1 reads MNHNS; CDR2 reads SASEGT. CDR3 length: 14 residues. The CDR3 DNA reads TGTGCCAGCAGTGAACAGGGGTATAATGAAAAACTGTTTTTT. It yields the protein CASSEQGYNEKLFF.

The chain recombines TRBV4-1 with TRBJ2-7; 8 bases map to TRBD2. V was clipped by 3 bases and J by 7 bases; unmatched bases: 14. The germline V gene encodes CDR1 MGHRA and CDR2 YSYEKL. The CDR3 has 16 amino acids. CDR3 residues: CASSQPTSGSKMEQYF. CDR3 DNA: TGCGCCAGCAGCCAGCCCACTAGCGGTTCAAAGATGGAGCAGTACTTC.

The CDR3 nucleotides are TGTGCCAGCAGCCTATCGGGACAGGGTAATCAGCCCCAGCATTTT. Protein product: CASSLSGQGNQPQHF. This rearrangement joins TRBV7-9 to TRBJ1-5; 9 bases map to TRBD1. V dropped 5 bases and J dropped 4; count of bases not matched to a gene: 6. Germline V gene sequence: CDR1 SEHNR, CDR2 FQNEAQ (reference sequence). The CDR3 extends over 15 amino acids.

In its sample, this clone was seen a few times. This CDR3 reads CASSVTGTGNTIYF. The CDR3 DNA is TGTGCCAGCAGCGTAACAGGGACTGGAAACACCATATATTTT. The chain links TRBV9 to TRBJ1-3; the D gene is possibly TRBD1 (6 bases). Deletions cut 1 base from V and 2 bases from J, with 7 bases between. The germline V gene has CDR1 SGDLS and CDR2 YYNGEE. The CDR3 is 14 residues long. Full variable domain (remainder filled in from reference TRBV9 and TRBJ1-3): DSGVTQTPKHLITATGQRVTLRCSPRSGDLSVYWYQQSLDQGLQFLIQYYNGEERAKGNILERFSAQQFPDLHSELNLSSLELGDSALYFCASSVTGTGNTIYFGEGSWLTVV.

The chain couples TRBV2 to TRBJ2-1, with D maybe TRBD2 (5 bases). Trimming stripped 6 bases from V and 2 bases from J, with 8 bases between. The CDR3 runs to 13 residues. Per germline, CDR1 SNHLY and CDR2 FYNNEI. The CDR3 region has the DNA TGTGCCAGCAGCTCCGGGACCTACAATGAGCAGTTCTTC. It encodes CASSSGTYNEQFF. Full variable domain (rest looked up from reference TRBV2 and TRBJ2-1): EPEVTQTPSHQVTQMGQEVILRCVPISNHLYFYWYRQILGQKVEFLVSFYNNEISEKSEIFDDQFSVERPDGSNFTLKIRSTKLEDSAMYFCASSSGTYNEQFFGPGTRLTVL.

This chain uses TRBV7-9 with TRBJ2-1; 14 positions match TRBD2. CDR1 and CDR2 (germline): SEHNR, FQNEAQ (reference sequence). The CDR3 extends over 18 amino acids. V gave up 5 bases and J gave up 3 bases; unmatched junction bases: 9. The CDR3 spells CASSVDGLAGGFYNEQFF. The CDR3 DNA reads as TGTGCCAGCAGCGTAGACGGACTAGCGGGGGGATTCTACAATGAGCAGTTCTTC.

The chain carries TRBV29-1 and TRBJ2-5; D not certain. The CDR3 runs to 13 residues. V was pared by 3 bases and J by 1 base, with 9 bases between. The V gene's germline CDR1 is SQVTM and CDR2 ANQGSEA. The CDR3 DNA sequence: TGCAGCGTTGAGTCAGGTCCCCAAGAGACCCAGTACTTC. Amino acids: CSVESGPQETQYF.

The chain carries TRBV11-2 and TRBJ2-1; TRBD2 matches at 8 bases. The CDR3 runs to 17 residues. The V and J ends lost 5 bases and 2 bases, in that order; junction bases with no gene match: 11. Germline lookup yields CDR1 SGHAT and CDR2 FQNNGV. The DNA for the CDR3 is TGTGCCAGCAGCCTTCAAGAAACGGGACTAGCCTACAATGAGCAGTTCTTC. Translated, it gives CASSLQETGLAYNEQFF. Supplemented by reference TRBV11-2 and TRBJ2-1, the full variable domain reads EAGVAQSPRYKIIEKRQSVAFWCNPISGHATLYWYQQILGQGPKLLIQFQNNGVVDDSQLPKDRFSAERLKGVDSTLKIQPAKLEDSAVYLCASSLQETGLAYNEQFFGPGTRLTVL.

This rearrangement joins TRBV28 to TRBJ2-1; TRBD2 matches 8 bases. The V gene end was trimmed by 6 bases and the J gene end by 3 bases; junction bases not matched to a gene: 13. The CDR3 covers 17 residues. From germline, CDR1 is MDHEN and CDR2 SYDVKM. The CDR3 loop reads CASSPPISSGFYNEQFF. CDR3 nucleotides: TGTGCCAGCAGCCCCCCGATTTCTAGCGGGTTCTACAATGAGCAGTTCTTC.

The V and J genes are TRBV4-1 and TRBJ2-1; D unclear. The V and J ends lost 1 base and 8 bases respectively, with 12 bases between them. The germline V gene encodes CDR1 MGHRA and CDR2 YSYEKL. The CDR3 loop spans 14 amino acids. The CDR3 sequence is CASSQALGSHEQFF. DNA for the CDR3: TGCGCCAGCAGCCAAGCCTTAGGTAGCCATGAGCAGTTCTTC.

This clone was counted once. The chain links TRBV5-1 to TRBJ2-2; 7 bases align to TRBD2. Germline V CDR1 and CDR2: SGHRS, YFSETQ. CDR3 length: 17 residues. Trimming removed 2 bases from V and 3 bases from J; junction bases left unmatched: 10. The chain's CDR3 is CASSLGAGEPDTGELFF. The CDR3 DNA reads TGCGCCAGCAGCTTAGGGGCGGGAGAGCCTGACACCGGGGAGCTGTTTTTT.

This clone has more than one count but fewer than ten. The chain joins TRBV27 to TRBJ1-1; no clear D. From germline, CDR1 is MNHEY and CDR2 SMNVEV (reference sequence). V was trimmed by 2 bases and J by 8 bases, leaving 12 bases between them. The CDR3 contains 13 residues. The CDR3 DNA reads TGTGCCAGCAGTTTAGTTTGGGAGTCGGAAGCTTTCTTT. It is translated as CASSLVWESEAFF.

The chain couples TRBV28 to TRBJ1-2; 9 positions agree with TRBD1. Germline-derived CDR1 and CDR2 are MDHEN and SYDVKM. The CDR3 has 16 residues. With 7 bases clipped from V and 0 bases from J, the junction kept 9 bases outside the gene matches. CDR3 region: CASIPSGQGSNYGYTF. CDR3 DNA: TGTGCCAGCATACCATCGGGACAGGGTTCTAACTATGGCTACACCTTC.

The CDR3 DNA reads as TGCGCCAGCAGTGAAGCATCTAGCCCGGGGGGGCATGAGCAGTTCTTC. It specifies CASSEASSPGGHEQFF. The rearrangement uses TRBV10-1 and TRBJ2-1, with 8 bases that match TRBD2. This CDR3 comprises 16 residues. J was trimmed by 8 bases and V by 3 bases; bases with no gene match: 12. The germline gives CDR1 WNHNN, CDR2 SYGVQD (reference sequence).

V and J are TRBV7-9 and TRBJ1-1; 7 bases are a match to TRBD1. CDR1 and CDR2 from the germline V gene are SEHNR and FQNEAQ (reference sequence). This CDR3 has 14 residues. V lost 1 base, J lost 4 bases, and 3 bases stayed unmatched. CDR3: CASSLVDRATEAFF. Here the CDR3 DNA reads TGTGCCAGCAGCTTAGTTGACAGGGCCACTGAAGCTTTCTTT.

This chain's CDR3 is CASSTEQGQETQYF. The CDR3 coding sequence is TGTGCCAGCAGCACGGAACAGGGGCAAGAGACCCAGTACTTC. V gene TRBV5-4 combines with J gene TRBJ2-5; 7 nucleotides align to TRBD1. CDR1 is SGHNT, CDR2 YYREEE, per germline (reference sequence). The CDR3 extends over 14 amino acids. The trim removed 4 bases at V and 2 bases at J, leaving 5 bases unmatched.

The chain is built from TRBV4-1 and TRBJ2-1; maybe TRBD1 (7 bases). V was pared by 3 bases and J by 0 bases, with 15 bases between. This CDR3 is built from 17 residues. Germline values: CDR1 MGHRA, CDR2 YSYEKL. The CDR3 loop is CASSQRQGGLSYNEQFF. CDR3 in DNA: TGCGCCAGCAGCCAGAGGCAGGGGGGTCTCTCCTACAATGAGCAGTTCTTC.